These 27 T cell receptor beta chains were sequenced from one sample in a study of CD8 T cells in ankylosing spondylitis. TCRdb independently ran MiXCR on the 5' RACE reads; one entry per CDR3 protein. The table has about 270,000 distinct CDR3 sequences, roughly a third seen once. Sequencing was carried out using blood, either unsorted or a sorted T cell fraction (not recorded which). These receptors came from a male donor with ankylosing spondylitis or in good health (not recorded which).

The chain recombines TRBV20-1 with TRBJ1-5, with D possibly matching TRBD1 (5 bases). Germline V lookup: CDR1 DFQATT, CDR2 SNEGSKA (reference sequence). The V end was cut by 7 bases, the J end by 4 bases, with 11 bases between. This CDR3 contains 12 residues. The CDR3 is CSGGGGNQPQHF. In DNA, the CDR3 is TGCAGTGGGGGCGGTGGTAATCAGCCCCAGCATTTT.

This chain joins TRBV5-5 and TRBJ2-1; possibly TRBD2 for D (5 bases). V lost 1 base, J lost 7 bases, and 15 bases lay in between. The CDR3 has 15 amino acids. Germline values: CDR1 SGHKS, CDR2 YYEKEE (reference sequence). The CDR3, as DNA: TGTGCCAGCAGCTTGTCGTCGGGGAGACGGAATGAGCAGTTCTTC. Its protein is CASSLSSGRRNEQFF.

V is TRBV5-1 and J is TRBJ1-1; D remains ambiguous. The CDR3 runs 14 residues. Germline V gene lookup returns CDR1 SGHRS and CDR2 YFSETQ. Trimming removed 5 bases at V and 3 bases at J, with 14 bases between. The CDR3 DNA is TGCGCCAGCAGGGCGGCGGGTGAGGACACTGAAGCTTTCTTT. Protein sequence: CASRAAGEDTEAFF.

The gene calls are TRBV19 and TRBJ2-7, with D perhaps matching TRBD1 (6 bases). Germline CDR1 reads LNHDA; CDR2 reads SQIVND (reference sequence). Trimming took 3 bases from V and 4 from J, leaving 16 bases between them. The CDR3 consists of 15 residues. CDR3 DNA sequence: TGTGCCAGTAGTATTTGGCTGGGGGCCGAGTACGAGCAGTACTTC. As protein: CASSIWLGAEYEQYF.

The chain employs TRBV6-1 and TRBJ2-5; 7 bases agree with TRBD1. The CDR3 covers 15 residues. V shed 5 bases, J shed 4 bases, and the junction held 10 bases outside the gene matches. In germline, CDR1 is MNHNS, CDR2 SASEGT. CDR3 sequence (DNA): TGTGCCAGCAGTCAGACACAGGGGAGTCGAGAGACCCAGTACTTC. Translated, it gives CASSQTQGSRETQYF.

This chain uses TRBV5-1 with TRBJ2-2, with D possibly being TRBD1 (5 bases). V was shortened by 4 bases and J by 6 bases, with 16 bases between the two germline ends. Germline assignment: CDR1 SGHRS and CDR2 YFSETQ. This CDR3 is built from 15 residues. The DNA for the CDR3 is TGCGCCAGCAGCCAGAGGTCAGGGTTGCCCGGGGAGCTGTTTTTT. Its translation is CASSQRSGLPGELFF.

The chain is built from TRBV12-3 or TRBV12-4 and TRBJ1-1; D is uncertain. Trimming cost V 6 bases and J 5 bases, with 10 bases left between them. The CDR3 runs 12 residues. CDR3 DNA sequence: TGTGCCAGCAGCCCGACAAGGACTGAAGCTTTCTTT. Encoded protein: CASSPTRTEAFF.

This clonotype has only a few counts. The V and J genes are TRBV29-1 and TRBJ2-7, with 11 bases matching TRBD1. CDR3 length equals 15 residues. The V gene's germline CDR1 is SQVTM and CDR2 ANQGSEA. The V segment lost 0 bases and the J segment 5 bases; nucleotides outside the gene matches: 6. The CDR3 DNA reads as TGCAGCGTTGAAGATCCTAGGACAGGGGGCGACGAGCAGTACTTC. Its translation: CSVEDPRTGGDEQYF.

In this sample, this clonotype turned up a few times. The chain uses TRBV6-1 and TRBJ2-3; 7 nucleotides align to TRBD2. The CDR3 has 15 residues. Germline V gene data show CDR1 as MNHNS and CDR2 as SASEGT. V shed 6 bases and J 0 bases; nucleotides not matched to a gene: 6. In DNA, the CDR3 is TGTGCCAGCAGAAACGGGGGGACTAGCACAGATACGCAGTATTTT. Its protein is CASRNGGTSTDTQYF.

In this sample, this clonotype turned up a few times. The chain has TRBV20-1 and TRBJ2-7, with TRBD1 as a possible D gene (5 bases). The V gene's germline CDR1 is DFQATT and CDR2 SNEGSKA (reference sequence). This CDR3 is 13 amino acids long. V was pared by 8 bases and J by 0 bases, with 14 bases between. The CDR3 DNA reads TGCAGTATCCCTTACAGGAGCTCCTACGAGCAGTACTTC. Amino acid sequence: CSIPYRSSYEQYF.

The chain has TRBV12-3 or TRBV12-4 and TRBJ1-5, with TRBD1 matching 10 bases. There are 14 residues in the CDR3. Germline trimming cut 6 bases from V and 5 bases from J; bases unmatched to any gene: 4. The CDR3 region is CASRRTGGDQPQHF. The CDR3 DNA sequence: TGTGCCAGCAGGCGGACAGGGGGAGATCAGCCCCAGCATTTT.

The rearrangement uses TRBV20-1 and TRBJ2-7; D could derive from TRBD1 or TRBD2 (5 bases each). This CDR3 comprises 14 residues. V dropped 6 bases and J dropped 2 bases, with 17 bases sitting between them. Germline values: CDR1 DFQATT, CDR2 SNEGSKA (reference sequence). CDR3 amino acids: CSARGGGNAYEQYF. The CDR3 DNA reads TGCAGTGCGAGGGGTGGGGGTAATGCCTACGAGCAGTACTTC.

This chain links TRBV7-9 with TRBJ1-1; D remains ambiguous. V lost 1 base and J 4 bases, leaving 13 bases between the germline ends. CDR3 length: 15 residues. Germline-derived CDR1 and CDR2 are SEHNR and FQNEAQ (reference sequence). For the CDR3, the DNA is TGTGCCAGCAGCTTAGTGCTGGGGATGGGCACTGAAGCTTTCTTT. Amino acid sequence: CASSLVLGMGTEAFF.

This clonotype was counted between two and nine times. This sequence joins TRBV20-1 and TRBJ2-4, with D unresolved. The CDR3 totals 11 residues. Germline V gene sequence: CDR1 DFQATT, CDR2 SNEGSKA (reference sequence). Trimming cost V 3 bases and J 8 bases, with 8 bases left between them. This CDR3 is CSASKVDIQYF. DNA of the CDR3: TGCAGTGCTAGCAAGGTGGACATTCAGTACTTC.

This chain links TRBV6-1 with TRBJ2-5; unclear D gene. V shed 4 bases and J shed 0 bases, with 3 bases lying between them. Germline values: CDR1 MNHNS, CDR2 SASEGT. This CDR3 has 12 amino acids. The CDR3 is CASSVYQETQYF. Written as DNA, the CDR3 is TGTGCCAGCAGTGTGTACCAAGAGACCCAGTACTTC.

This clonotype was observed a few times. The chain employs TRBV12-3 or TRBV12-4 and TRBJ2-2, with a weak D call TRBD2 (6 bases). V lost 1 base to trimming and J lost 1 base, with 13 bases between them. This CDR3 is built from 17 residues. The CDR3 bases are TGTGCCAGCAGTTTAGGACGGGGGAAGCTGAACACCGGGGAGCTGTTTTTT. It is translated as CASSLGRGKLNTGELFF.

The rearrangement uses TRBV5-5 and TRBJ2-2; possibly TRBD1 or TRBD2 for D (6 bases each). Per the germline V gene, CDR1 is SGHKS and CDR2 is YYEKEE (reference sequence). This CDR3 has 12 residues. Trimming removed 10 bases from V and 2 bases from J, with 9 bases in between. The CDR3 sequence is CAGGRNTGELFF. DNA for the CDR3: TGTGCCGGGGGGCGCAACACCGGGGAGCTGTTTTTT.

The rearrangement uses TRBV29-1 and TRBJ2-3, with 10 bases aligning to TRBD2. The CDR3 has 14 residues. Germline loops: CDR1 SQVTM, CDR2 ANQGSEA. Trimming took 3 bases from V and 2 from J; bases not matched to a gene: 2. The DNA for the CDR3 is TGCAGCGTTGACAGCGGGGGGGACACAGATACGCAGTATTTT. This gives the protein CSVDSGGDTDTQYF.

This clonotype was detected a few times. The CDR3 DNA follows: TGTGCCAGCAGTGAAAGGACGGGGAACACTGAAGCTTTCTTT. Its protein product is CASSERTGNTEAFF. V and J are TRBV6-1 and TRBJ1-1; D uncertain. This CDR3 region has 14 residues. Germline CDR1 is MNHNS and CDR2 is SASEGT. With 2 bases removed from V and 1 base from J, the gap between germline ends came to 8 bases.

This clonotype was recorded a few times. V and J are TRBV6-1 and TRBJ1-4, with 8 bases identical to TRBD1. The junction had 4 bases not matched to a gene; V was cut back by 3 bases and J by 7 bases. The CDR3 covers 14 residues. The V gene's germline CDR1 is MNHNS and CDR2 SASEGT. This CDR3 is CASSDRGQGEKLFF. CDR3 nucleotide sequence: TGTGCCAGCAGTGACAGGGGGCAGGGTGAAAAACTGTTTTTT.

The rearrangement uses TRBV12-3 or TRBV12-4 and TRBJ1-1; TRBD1 agrees at 12 bases. CDR3 length: 15 amino acids. Unmatched junction bases numbered 9, after V lost 6 bases and J lost 7 bases. CDR3 bases: TGTGCCAGCAGGCTGGGGACAGGGGGCGCGTATGAAGCTTTCTTT. This gives the protein CASRLGTGGAYEAFF.

This sequence joins TRBV20-1 and TRBJ2-7, with 9 bases aligning to TRBD2. CDR1 is DFQATT and CDR2 is SNEGSKA in the germline V gene (reference sequence). The V segment lost 3 bases and the J segment 6 bases; nucleotides outside the gene matches: 3. The length of the CDR3 is 12 residues. The CDR3 DNA is TGCAGTGCTAGTGCGGGGGGGGTCGAGCAGTACTTC. This encodes CSASAGGVEQYF.

J is TRBJ1-6 and V is TRBV6-5; 9 nucleotides line up with TRBD1. The CDR3 runs to 14 residues. V gave up 2 bases and J gave up 8 bases; unmatched junction bases: 1. Germline V gene sequence: CDR1 MNHEY, CDR2 SVGAGI. The CDR3 bases are TGTGCCAGCAGTTACCGGGACAGGGATTCACCCCTCCACTTT. It yields the protein CASSYRDRDSPLHF.

The gene calls are TRBV11-2 and TRBJ1-3; D remains unclear. The germline CDR1 and CDR2 sequences are SGHAT and FQNNGV. The V end was cut by 3 bases, the J end by 8 bases, with 11 bases between. This CDR3 region has 13 residues. DNA of the CDR3: TGTGCCAGCAGCTTTGATCCAAGGGACACCATATATTTT. Translating it yields CASSFDPRDTIYF.

V is TRBV11-2 and J is TRBJ2-1, with D hard to call. CDR3 length equals 15 residues. The V end lost 5 bases, the J end lost 0 bases, and 11 bases lay between the germline ends. Germline V gives CDR1 SGHAT, CDR2 FQNNGV. Here the CDR3 reads CASSHLKGSYNEQFF. In DNA, the CDR3 is TGTGCCAGCAGCCACCTTAAAGGCTCCTACAATGAGCAGTTCTTC.

This clonotype showed up many times. The genes are TRBV15 and TRBJ2-5, with a weak D call TRBD2 (5 bases). The CDR3 spans 16 residues. The V and J ends lost 5 bases and 5 bases respectively, with 21 bases between them. The germline CDR1 and CDR2 sequences are LNHNV and YYDKDF (reference sequence). The CDR3 here is CATSPHDQLETETQYF. The CDR3 coding sequence is TGTGCCACCAGCCCCCACGACCAACTAGAAACGGAGACCCAGTACTTC.

The chain links TRBV5-1 to TRBJ2-5; 8 positions match TRBD2. There are 14 residues in the CDR3. CDR1 and CDR2 from the germline V gene are SGHRS and YFSETQ. V trimming: 1 base; J trimming: 5 bases; junction bases outside the gene matches: 4. This CDR3 is CASSLSGGGETQYF. The CDR3 nucleotides read TGCGCCAGCAGCTTGAGCGGGGGCGGGGAGACCCAGTACTTC.